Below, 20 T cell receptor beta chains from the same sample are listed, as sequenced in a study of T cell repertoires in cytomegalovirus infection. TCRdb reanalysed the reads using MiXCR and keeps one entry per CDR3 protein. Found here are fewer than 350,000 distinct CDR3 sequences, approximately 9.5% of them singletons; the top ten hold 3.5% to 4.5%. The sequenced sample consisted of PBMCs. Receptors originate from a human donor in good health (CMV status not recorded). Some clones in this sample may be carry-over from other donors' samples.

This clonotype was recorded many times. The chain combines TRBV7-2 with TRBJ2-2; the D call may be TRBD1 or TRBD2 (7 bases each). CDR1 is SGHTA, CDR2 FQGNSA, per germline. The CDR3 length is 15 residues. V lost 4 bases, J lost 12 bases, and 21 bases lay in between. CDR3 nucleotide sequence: TGTGCCAGCAGCTCCTTCTTGGGAGGGGGCGGTAAGCTGTTTTTT. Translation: CASSSFLGGGGKLFF.

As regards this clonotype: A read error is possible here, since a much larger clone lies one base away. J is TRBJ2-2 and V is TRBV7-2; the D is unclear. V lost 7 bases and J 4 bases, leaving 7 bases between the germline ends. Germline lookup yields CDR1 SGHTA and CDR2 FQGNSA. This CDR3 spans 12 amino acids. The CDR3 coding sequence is TGTGCCAGCAACTTTAGCACCGGGGAGCTGTTTTTT. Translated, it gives CASNFSTGELFF.

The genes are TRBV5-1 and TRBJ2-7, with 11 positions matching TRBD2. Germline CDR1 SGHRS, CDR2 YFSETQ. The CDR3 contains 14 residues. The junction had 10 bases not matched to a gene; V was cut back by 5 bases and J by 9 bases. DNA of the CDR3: TGCGCCAGCAGGACTAGCGGGACCGCCCAGGCGCAGTACTTC. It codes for CASRTSGTAQAQYF.

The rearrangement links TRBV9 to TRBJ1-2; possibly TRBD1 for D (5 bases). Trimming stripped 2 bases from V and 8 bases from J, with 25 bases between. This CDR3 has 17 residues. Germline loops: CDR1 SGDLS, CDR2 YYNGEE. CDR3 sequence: CASSVSPRWGGGSGYTF. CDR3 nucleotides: TGTGCCAGCAGCGTTAGCCCACGGTGGGGCGGAGGTAGCGGCTACACCTTC.

The CDR3 DNA follows: TGTGCCAGCAGCCAAAGAGGATGGATAGAGACCCAGTACTTC. As protein: CASSQRGWIETQYF. The V call is TRBV6-5, the J call TRBJ2-5; no clear D. Germline-derived CDR1 and CDR2 are MNHEY and SVGAGI. The CDR3 consists of 14 residues. Deletions cut 6 bases from V and 4 bases from J, with 15 bases between.

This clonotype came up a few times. This chain's CDR3 is CASSPGDSSYEQYF. CDR3 sequence (DNA): TGTGCCAGCAGCCCAGGGGACAGCTCCTACGAGCAGTACTTC. The gene calls are TRBV11-1 and TRBJ2-7; TRBD1 agrees at 7 bases. Looked up from germline, CDR1 is SGHAT and CDR2 is FQDESV (reference sequence). V was pared by 5 bases and J by 0 bases, with 4 bases of the junction left unmatched. This CDR3 is built from 14 residues.

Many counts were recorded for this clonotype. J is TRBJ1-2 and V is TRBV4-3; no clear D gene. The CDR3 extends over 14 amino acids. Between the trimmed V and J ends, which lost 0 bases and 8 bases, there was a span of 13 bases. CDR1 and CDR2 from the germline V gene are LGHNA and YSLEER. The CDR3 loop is CASSQDVNSKGYTF. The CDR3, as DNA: TGCGCCAGCAGCCAAGATGTGAATTCGAAAGGCTACACCTTC.

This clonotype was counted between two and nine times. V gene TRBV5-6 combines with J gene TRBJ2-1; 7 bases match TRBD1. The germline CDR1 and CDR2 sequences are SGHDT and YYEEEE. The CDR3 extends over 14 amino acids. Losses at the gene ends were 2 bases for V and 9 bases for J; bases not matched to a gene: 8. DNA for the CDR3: TGTGCCAGCAGCTTTACAGGGGTAATAATTGAGCAGTTCTTC. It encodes CASSFTGVIIEQFF.

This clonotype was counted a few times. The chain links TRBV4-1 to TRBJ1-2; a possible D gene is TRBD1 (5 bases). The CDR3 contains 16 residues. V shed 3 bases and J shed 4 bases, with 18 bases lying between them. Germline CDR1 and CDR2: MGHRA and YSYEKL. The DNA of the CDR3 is TGCGCCAGCAGCCACCAAGGGACCAGAAACCTCTATGGCTACACCTTC. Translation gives CASSHQGTRNLYGYTF.

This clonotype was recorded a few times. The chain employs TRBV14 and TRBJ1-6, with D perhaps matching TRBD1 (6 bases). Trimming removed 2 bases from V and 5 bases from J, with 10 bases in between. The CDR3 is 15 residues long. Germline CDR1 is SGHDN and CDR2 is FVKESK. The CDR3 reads CASSQTDSHNSPLHF. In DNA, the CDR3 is TGTGCCAGCAGCCAAACGGACAGTCATAATTCACCCCTCCACTTT.

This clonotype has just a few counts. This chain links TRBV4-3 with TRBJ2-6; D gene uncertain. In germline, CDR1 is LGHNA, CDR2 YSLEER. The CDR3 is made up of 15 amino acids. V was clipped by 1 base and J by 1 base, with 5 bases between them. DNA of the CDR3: TGCGCCAGCAGCCAAGTCCCTTCTGGGGCCAACGTCCTGACTTTC. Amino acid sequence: CASSQVPSGANVLTF.

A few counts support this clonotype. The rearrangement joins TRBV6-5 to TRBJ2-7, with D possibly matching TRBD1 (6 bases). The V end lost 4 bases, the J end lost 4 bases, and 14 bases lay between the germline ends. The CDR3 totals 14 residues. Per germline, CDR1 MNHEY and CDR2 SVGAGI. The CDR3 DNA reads TGTGCCAGCAGTTCGGAAGGCAGGGGATACGAGCAGTACTTC. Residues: CASSSEGRGYEQYF.

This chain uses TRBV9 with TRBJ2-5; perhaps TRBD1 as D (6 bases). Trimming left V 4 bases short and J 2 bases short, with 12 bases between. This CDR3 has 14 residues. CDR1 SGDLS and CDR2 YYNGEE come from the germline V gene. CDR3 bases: TGTGCCAGCAGCTTCGGGACACAGCAAGAGACCCAGTACTTC. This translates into CASSFGTQQETQYF.

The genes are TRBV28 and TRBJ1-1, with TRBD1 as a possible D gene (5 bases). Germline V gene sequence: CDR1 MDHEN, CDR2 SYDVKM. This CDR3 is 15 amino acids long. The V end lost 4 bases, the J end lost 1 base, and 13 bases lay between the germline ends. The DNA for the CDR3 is TGTGCCAGCAGTTGGGTGGGACGGAAGAACACTGAAGCTTTCTTT. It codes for CASSWVGRKNTEAFF.

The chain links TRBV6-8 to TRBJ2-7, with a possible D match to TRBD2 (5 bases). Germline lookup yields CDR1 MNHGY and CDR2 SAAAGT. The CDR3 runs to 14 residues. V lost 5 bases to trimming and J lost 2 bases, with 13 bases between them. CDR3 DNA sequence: TGTGCCAGCAGTGTTGGGGAGTTTGCCTACGAGCAGTACTTC. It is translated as CASSVGEFAYEQYF.

The CDR3 sequence is CASTDTGDQPQHF. CDR3 bases: TGTGCCAGCACCGATACAGGGGATCAGCCCCAGCATTTT. The chain couples TRBV7-9 to TRBJ1-5, with 7 bases identical to TRBD1. The CDR3 length is 13 residues. Germline CDR1 is SEHNR and CDR2 is FQNEAQ (reference sequence). Unmatched junction bases numbered 5, after V lost 7 bases and J lost 5 bases.

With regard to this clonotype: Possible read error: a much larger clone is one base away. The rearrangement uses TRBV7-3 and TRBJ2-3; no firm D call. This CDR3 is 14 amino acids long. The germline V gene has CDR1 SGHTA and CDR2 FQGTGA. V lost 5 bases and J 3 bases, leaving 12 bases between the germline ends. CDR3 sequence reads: CASSLRVATDTQYF. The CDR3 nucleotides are TGTGCCAGCAGCCTCCGGGTCGCTACAGATACGCAGTATTTT.

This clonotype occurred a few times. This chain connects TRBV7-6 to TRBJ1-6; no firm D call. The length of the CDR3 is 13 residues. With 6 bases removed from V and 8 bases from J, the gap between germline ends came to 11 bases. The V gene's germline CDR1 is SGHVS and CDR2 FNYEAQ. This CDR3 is CASSSVVDSPLHF. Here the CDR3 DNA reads TGTGCCAGCAGTAGCGTAGTGGATTCACCCCTCCACTTT.

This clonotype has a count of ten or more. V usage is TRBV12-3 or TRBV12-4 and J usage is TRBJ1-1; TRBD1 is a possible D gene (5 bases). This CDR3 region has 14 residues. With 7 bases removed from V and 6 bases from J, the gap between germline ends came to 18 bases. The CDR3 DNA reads TGTGCCAGCACCTCCCGGGACCGCAACCCTGAAGCTTTCTTT. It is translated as CASTSRDRNPEAFF.

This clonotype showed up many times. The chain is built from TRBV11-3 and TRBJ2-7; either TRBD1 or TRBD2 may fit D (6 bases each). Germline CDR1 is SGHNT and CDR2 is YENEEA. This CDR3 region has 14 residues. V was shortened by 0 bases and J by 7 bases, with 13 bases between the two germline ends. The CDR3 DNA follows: TGTGCCAGCAGCTTAGATCCGGGGGCGGGGGAGCAGTACTTC. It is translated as CASSLDPGAGEQYF.